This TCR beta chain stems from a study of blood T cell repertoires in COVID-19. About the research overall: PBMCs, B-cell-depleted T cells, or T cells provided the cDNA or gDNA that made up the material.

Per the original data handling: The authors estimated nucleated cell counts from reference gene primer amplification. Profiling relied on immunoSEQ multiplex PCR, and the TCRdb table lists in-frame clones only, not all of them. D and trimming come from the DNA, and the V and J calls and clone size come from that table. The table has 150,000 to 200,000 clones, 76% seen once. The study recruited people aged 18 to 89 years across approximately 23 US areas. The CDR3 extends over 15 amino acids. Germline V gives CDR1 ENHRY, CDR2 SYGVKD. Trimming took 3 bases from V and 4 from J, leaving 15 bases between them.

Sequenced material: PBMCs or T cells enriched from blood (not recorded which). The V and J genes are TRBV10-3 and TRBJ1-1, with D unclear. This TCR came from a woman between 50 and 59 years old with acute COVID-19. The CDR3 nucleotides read TGTGCCATCAGTGACCCGCGGGCCAGAGGCACTGAAGCTTTCTTT. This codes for CAISDPRARGTEAFF.